This TCR beta chain was retrieved from a study of human T cells and chemical hapten exposure. Findings of the study overall: All donors were alopecia patients, so their immunity may differ from that of healthy people. TCRs whose frequency exceeded 1 in 1000 remained the same following DPC sensitization.

V was clipped by 5 bases and J by 8 bases, with 9 bases between them. The CDR3 extends over 12 amino acids. Germline loops: CDR1 SGHTA, CDR2 FQGNSA. This clonotype was detected ten times or more. The antigen is undetermined. Time point given: pre-sensitization, week 0. Treatment noted: therapeutic diphenylcyclopropenone sensitization with weekly scalp DPC. Individual cDNA molecules had unique molecular identifiers attached to them by the library. Each CDR3 protein is one row after TCRdb ran MiXCR on the RACE reads. The sample includes under 400,000 distinct CDR3 sequences, roughly 5.3% of them seen just once.

The rearrangement uses TRBV7-2 and TRBJ1-4; D is uncertain. The sequence was obtained from a woman in her forties or fifties with alopecia areata. Some clones in this sample may be carry-over from other donors' samples. This specimen consisted of whole blood, obtained in connection with sensitization to the hapten diphenylcyclopropenone (DPC). The CDR3 loop is CASSRAREKLFF. In nucleotides, the CDR3 is TGTGCCAGCAGCAGGGCTCGAGAAAAACTGTTTTTT.